This TCR beta chain derives from a study of vaccination effects on CD4 cells after COVID-19. Notes on the study in general: Among infection- and vaccine-induced clones, marked clonal contraction occurred late after vaccination. Early post-infection timepoints were absent, and convalescent patients were few.

Per germline, CDR1 MNHNS and CDR2 SASEGT. V gave up 3 bases and J gave up 11 bases, with 14 bases separating them. The CDR3 spans 14 residues. Remarks on this clone: Its target is unknown.

Data came from immunoSEQ multiplex PCR; TCRdb stores just in-frame clones and leaves some out. Counted here are approximately 54,000 clones, 75% to 90% occurring once; the ten biggest clones make up 2% to 3%. Using viral peptide pools, the ViraFEST assay grew out antigen-specific CD4+ T cells prior to sequencing. It was after nine to eleven days of culture that CD4+ T cells were isolated. It was with roughly 10 IU/ml IL-2 and approximately 10 ug/ml peptides that around 1.8 million PBMC per well were cultured. This chain uses TRBV6-1 with TRBJ1-6, with a weak D call TRBD1 (5 bases). This sample comprised CD4+ T cells from PBMCs cultured with HCoV-229E spike peptides, obtained before COVID-19 vaccination. The TCR comes from a human donor who received a COVID-19 vaccine. The CDR3 loop is CASSEYRSNAPLHF. DNA for the CDR3: TGTGCCAGCAGTGAGTACAGGTCAAACGCACCCCTCCACTTT.